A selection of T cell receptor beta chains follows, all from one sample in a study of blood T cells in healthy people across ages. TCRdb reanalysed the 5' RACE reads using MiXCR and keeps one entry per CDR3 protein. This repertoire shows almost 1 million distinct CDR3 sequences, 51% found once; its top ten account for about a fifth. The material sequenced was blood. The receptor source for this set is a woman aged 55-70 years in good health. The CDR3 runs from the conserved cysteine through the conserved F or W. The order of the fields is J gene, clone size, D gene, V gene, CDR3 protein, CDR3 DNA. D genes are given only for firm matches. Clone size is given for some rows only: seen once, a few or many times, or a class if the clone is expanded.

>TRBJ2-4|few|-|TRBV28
CASRKGIDIQYF
TGTGCCAGCAGGAAGGGGATCGACATTCAGTACTTC
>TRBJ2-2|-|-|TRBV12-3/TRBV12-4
CASTRRNTGELFF
TGTGCCAGCACTCGTAGGAACACCGGGGAGCTGTTTTTT
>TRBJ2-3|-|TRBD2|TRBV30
CAWSEGAGAPDTQYF
TGTGCCTGGTCAGAGGGAGCGGGAGCCCCAGATACGCAGTATTTT
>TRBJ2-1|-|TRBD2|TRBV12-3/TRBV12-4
CAGSRTSGSYNEQFF
TGTGCCGGCAGCCGGACTAGCGGGAGTTACAATGAGCAGTTCTTC
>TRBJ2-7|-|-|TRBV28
CASTEGGGSNYEQYF
TGTGCCAGCACTGAGGGGGGAGGGAGTAACTACGAGCAGTACTTC
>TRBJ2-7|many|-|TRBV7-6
CASSLSLNRYNEQYF
TGTGCCAGCAGCTTAAGCCTAAACAGGTACAATGAGCAGTACTTC
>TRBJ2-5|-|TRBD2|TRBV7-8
CAGSLARTSRETQYF
TGTGCCGGCAGCTTAGCGAGGACTAGCCGGGAGACCCAGTACTTC
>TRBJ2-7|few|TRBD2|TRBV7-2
CASSKGLAGGAGEQYF
TGTGCCAGCAGCAAGGGACTAGCGGGAGGCGCAGGCGAGCAGTACTTC
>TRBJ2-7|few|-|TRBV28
CASSLGWGFGSQTYEQYF
TGTGCCAGCAGTTTAGGTTGGGGCTTCGGTTCCCAAACCTACGAGCAGTACTTC
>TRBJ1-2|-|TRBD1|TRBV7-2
CASSLEGASDYGYTF
TGTGCCAGCAGCTTAGAGGGGGCGTCTGACTATGGCTACACCTTC
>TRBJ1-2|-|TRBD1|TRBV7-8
CASSSADRGPYGYTF
TGTGCCAGCAGCTCAGCCGATAGGGGGCCATATGGCTACACCTTC
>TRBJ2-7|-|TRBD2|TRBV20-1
CSARSRGASGYEQYF
TGCAGTGCTAGATCGCGCGGGGCTAGCGGCTACGAGCAGTACTTC
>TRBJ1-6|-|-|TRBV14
CASSQEGYRNSLFTLHF
TGTGCCAGCAGCCAAGAGGGTTACAGAAACTCACTCTTCACCCTCCACTTT
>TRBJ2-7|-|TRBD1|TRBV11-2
CASTTGGFRVEQYF
TGTGCCAGCACCACAGGGGGGTTCAGGGTCGAGCAGTACTTC
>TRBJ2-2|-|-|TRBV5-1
CASSSPGTPNTGELFF
TGCGCCAGCAGCTCACCCGGGACACCCAACACCGGGGAGCTGTTTTTT
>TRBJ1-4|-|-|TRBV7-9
CASSLAGGGEKLFF
TGTGCCAGCAGCTTAGCGGGAGGAGGCGAAAAACTGTTTTTT
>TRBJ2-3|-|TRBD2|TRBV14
CASSRYSGRSDTQYF
TGTGCCAGTTCAAGGTATAGCGGGAGGTCAGATACGCAGTATTTT
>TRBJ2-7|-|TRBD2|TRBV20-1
CSVRGTSGTYEQYF
TGCAGTGTTCGGGGGACTAGCGGGACCTACGAGCAGTACTTC
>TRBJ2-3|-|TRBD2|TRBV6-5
CASTTSGRAADTQYF
TGTGCCAGCACAACTAGCGGGAGGGCGGCAGATACGCAGTATTTT
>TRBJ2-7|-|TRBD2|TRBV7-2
CASSAILPTSGYEQYF
TGTGCCAGCAGCGCCATTCTCCCGACTAGCGGTTACGAGCAGTACTTC
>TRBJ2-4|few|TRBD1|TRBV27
CASSFGQGMNIQYF
TGTGCCAGCAGTTTCGGACAGGGTATGAACATTCAGTACTTC
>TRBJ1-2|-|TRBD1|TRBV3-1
CAGSEGQASVNGYTF
TGTGCCGGCAGCGAAGGACAGGCCTCGGTGAATGGCTACACCTTC
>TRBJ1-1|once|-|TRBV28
CASIKPGGATEAFF
TGTGCCAGCATCAAACCGGGGGGAGCCACTGAAGCTTTCTTT
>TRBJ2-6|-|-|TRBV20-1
CSALLSGANVLTF
TGCAGTGCTTTATTGTCTGGGGCCAACGTCCTGACTTTC
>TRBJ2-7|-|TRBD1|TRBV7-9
CASSHNYRGPTGYEQYF
TGCGCCAGCAGCCACAACTACAGGGGGCCCACAGGGTACGAGCAGTACTTC
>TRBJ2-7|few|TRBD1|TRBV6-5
CASSYSTGQIAYEQYF
TGTGCCAGCAGTTACTCCACGGGACAGATCGCTTACGAGCAGTACTTC
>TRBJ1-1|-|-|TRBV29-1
CSVEDDLGAFF
TGCAGCGTTGAAGACGACTTGGGAGCTTTCTTT
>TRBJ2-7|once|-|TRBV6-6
CASSRDGPNYEQYF
TGTGCCAGCAGTCGCGACGGGCCCAACTACGAGCAGTACTTC
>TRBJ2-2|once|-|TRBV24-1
CATTGNTGELFF
TGTGCCACCACTGGGAACACCGGGGAGCTGTTTTTT
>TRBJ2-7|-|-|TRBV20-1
CSVQGVMREQYF
TGCAGTGTACAAGGGGTGATGCGCGAGCAGTACTTC
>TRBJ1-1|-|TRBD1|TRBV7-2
CASSLDRGGGAFF
TGTGCCAGCAGCTTAGACAGGGGAGGTGGCGCTTTCTTT
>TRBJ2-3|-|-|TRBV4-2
CAGSQVGAERTDTQYF
TGTGCCGGCAGCCAAGTCGGGGCGGAACGCACAGATACGCAGTATTTT
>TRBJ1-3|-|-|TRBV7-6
CASTNRGLKGNTIYF
TGTGCCAGCACCAATCGGGGTCTGAAAGGAAACACCATATATTTT
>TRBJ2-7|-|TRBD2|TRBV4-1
CASSQVRGTKSYEQYF
TGCGCCAGCAGCCAAGTCCGCGGGACTAAGTCCTACGAGCAGTACTTC
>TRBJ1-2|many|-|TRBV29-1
CSVENSVSDGYTF
TGCAGCGTTGAAAACTCGGTGTCCGATGGCTACACCTTC
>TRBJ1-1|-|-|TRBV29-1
CSVLKGQRLVNTEAFF
TGCAGCGTTTTGAAGGGGCAGAGGTTGGTGAACACTGAAGCTTTCTTT
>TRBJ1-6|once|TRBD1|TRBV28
CASSSDRAIVSPLHF
TGTGCCAGCAGTTCCGACAGGGCGATCGTCTCACCCCTCCACTTT
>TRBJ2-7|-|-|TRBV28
CASSAGGVTYEQYF
TGTGCCAGCAGTGCTGGCGGGGTGACCTACGAGCAGTACTTC
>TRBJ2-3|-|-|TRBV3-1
CASSSPGVLWDTQYF
TGTGCCAGCAGCTCCCCGGGGGTCCTTTGGGATACGCAGTATTTT
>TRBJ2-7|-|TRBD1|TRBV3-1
CASSPRGLIPYEQYF
TGTGCCAGCAGTCCCAGGGGGCTGATTCCCTACGAGCAGTACTTC
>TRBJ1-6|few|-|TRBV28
CASSQTQTYNSPLHF
TGTGCCAGCAGTCAGACACAAACTTATAATTCACCCCTCCACTTT
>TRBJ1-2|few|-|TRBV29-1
CSVVGAGDGYTF
TGCAGCGTTGTGGGGGCCGGCGATGGCTACACCTTC
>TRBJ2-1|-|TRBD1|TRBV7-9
CASSLAGTVNEQFF
TGTGCCAGCAGCTTAGCCGGGACAGTAAATGAGCAGTTCTTC
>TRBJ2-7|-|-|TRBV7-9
CASVGQVDEQYF
TGTGCCAGCGTAGGGCAGGTAGACGAGCAGTACTTC
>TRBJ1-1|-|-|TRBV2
CASRLTTTEAFF
TGTGCCAGCAGGTTGACGACGACTGAAGCTTTCTTT
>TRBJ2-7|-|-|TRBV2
CASSESRFKQYF
TGTGCCAGCAGTGAGTCCCGGTTCAAGCAGTACTTC
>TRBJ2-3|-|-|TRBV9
CASSPYGWGDTQYF
TGTGCCAGCAGCCCCTACGGGTGGGGGGATACGCAGTATTTT
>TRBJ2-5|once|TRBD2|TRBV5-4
CASSFPREGNEQYF
TGTGCCAGCAGCTTCCCAAGGGAGGGCAATGAGCAGTACTTC
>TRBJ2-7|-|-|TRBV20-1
CSARDFRGGYEQYF
TGCAGTGCTAGAGATTTTAGGGGGGGCTACGAGCAGTACTTC
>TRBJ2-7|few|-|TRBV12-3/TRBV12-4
CASSLTGGRRYEQYF
TGTGCCAGCAGTTTAACCGGTGGGAGACGCTACGAGCAGTACTTC
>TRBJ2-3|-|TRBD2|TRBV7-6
CASSLAEAGGTDTQYF
TGTGCCAGCAGCTTAGCTGAAGCGGGAGGCACAGATACGCAGTATTTT
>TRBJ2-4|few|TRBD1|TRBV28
CASSGPGQRQYF
TGTGCCAGCAGCGGGCCGGGACAGAGACAGTACTTC
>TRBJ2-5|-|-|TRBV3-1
CASSQKVMNFPQYF
TGTGCCAGCAGCCAAAAGGTCATGAATTTCCCCCAGTACTTC
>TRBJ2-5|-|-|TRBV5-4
CASSLGVLAGTQYF
TGTGCCAGCAGCTTGGGGGTCCTAGCCGGGACCCAGTACTTC